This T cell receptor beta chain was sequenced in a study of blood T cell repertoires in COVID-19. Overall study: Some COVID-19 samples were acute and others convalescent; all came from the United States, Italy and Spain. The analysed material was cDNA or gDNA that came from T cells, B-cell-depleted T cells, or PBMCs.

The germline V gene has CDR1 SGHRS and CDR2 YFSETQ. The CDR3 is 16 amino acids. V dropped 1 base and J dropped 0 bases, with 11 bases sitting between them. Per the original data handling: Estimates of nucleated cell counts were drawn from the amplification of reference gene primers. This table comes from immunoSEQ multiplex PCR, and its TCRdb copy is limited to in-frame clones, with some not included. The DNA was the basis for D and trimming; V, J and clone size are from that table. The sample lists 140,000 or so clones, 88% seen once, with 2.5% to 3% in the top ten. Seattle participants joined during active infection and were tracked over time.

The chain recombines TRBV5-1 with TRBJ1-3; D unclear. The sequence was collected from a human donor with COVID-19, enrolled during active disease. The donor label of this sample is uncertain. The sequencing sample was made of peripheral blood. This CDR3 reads CASSLMTASSGNTIYF. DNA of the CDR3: TGCGCCAGCAGCTTGATGACGGCTAGCTCTGGAAACACCATATATTTT.